This paragraph covers one T cell receptor (beta chain) sequence. Its antigen is currently not known. No base quality values were provided; no much bigger clone lies one nucleotide off. Based on the germline V gene (reference sequence), the CDR1 and CDR2 sequences are WNHNN and SYGVQD. The CDR3 starts with the cysteine, ends with the phenylalanine, and has 14 residues. This entry keeps only the CDR3 DNA: 42 bases, framed from base 1. At the junction V is shortened by 6 bases and J by 0 bases; bases outside the gene matches: 2. The Qiagen DNeasy kit was used to extract genomic DNA both from unsorted PBMCs and from the negatively selected CD4+ and CD8+ fractions. TCR beta CDR3 regions were subjected to amplification by immunoSEQ multiplex PCR with primers that anneal to V and J segments. Amplification bias was minimized using a synthetic immune receptor repertoire, and residual bias was removed computationally after sequencing. From the authors' description of their analysis: Custom Python scripts were used to quantify repertoire diversity as the Shannon entropy index. Unsorted, CD4+ and CD8+ repertoires were examined separately, except in combined analyses, for which CD4+ and CD8+ sequences were merged in silico. Clonal expansion was defined as at least a 2-fold frequency increase after treatment relative to C1D1, with a pseudocount of 0.5 for undetected baseline clones. Clones with 0 or 1 copy at C1D1 were defined as singleton clones, while clones with 2 or more copies were defined as non-singleton clones. Clones expanded in unsorted samples were assigned a CD4+, CD8+ or unknown annotation through matching of protein sequences in sorted samples from the same patient. Wilcoxon tests were applied to paired samples to test diversity changes from C1D1 to C4D1. TCRdb provides this immuneACCESS table in a form limited to in-frame rearrangements. Some clones are lacking; in checked studies, under half of them reflect an unresolved V gene, and why the rest are absent is not known. V and J calls and clone size are copied from that table; D and trimming were computed from the DNA. The sample table holds tens of thousands of clones, of which 92% were seen once. The top ten clonotypes cover approximately 0.3% of the sample.

The sample is drawn from a study of PD-1 blockade in classical Hodgkin lymphoma (TCRdb year 2020). Concerning the study at large: Nivolumab dosing was 3 mg/kg intravenously every 2 weeks, continuing until either disease progression or unacceptable toxicity. A peripheral blood immune signature of response to PD-1 blockade in classical Hodgkin lymphoma was defined using TCR beta sequencing and CyTOF. The paper as a whole reports these results and caveats: Among trial patients, those achieving complete response had baseline diversity similar to that of newly diagnosed patients, while diversity was significantly lower in partial responders and progressors. Diversity was lower in patients who began nivolumab less than 1 year after ASCT, so these patients were left out of later analyses to avoid confounding by immune reconstitution. The study was limited to a single clinical trial cohort, and causes of repertoire differences, possibly disease activity or prior therapy, remained undefined. A significant rise by C4D1 was seen in CD4+ but not CD8+ TCR diversity (p=0.0027 vs p=0.16), with the rise being most apparent in complete responders (p=0.02). Baseline TCR diversity was reported to be lower in newly diagnosed patients than in healthy donors, and even lower in relapsed/refractory patients.

The time point label on this specimen signifies: cycle 4 day 1 (C4D1), after 6 weeks of nivolumab. Relapse after autologous stem cell transplantation had occurred in all trial patients, and cohorts A, B and C were distinguished by prior brentuximab vedotin exposure. Using a Miltenyi CD4+ T cell isolation kit, CD4+ T cells were purified from thawed PBMCs through magnetic negative selection. The trial cohort comprised 56 patients with relapsed/refractory classical Hodgkin lymphoma whose best overall responses were complete response, partial response or progressive disease. Trial patients were treated with single-agent nivolumab in the multi-cohort phase II CheckMate 205 trial. An independent review committee assessed best overall response by applying the 2007 International Working Group response criteria. Trial PBMCs were obtained immediately prior to nivolumab initiation (C1D1) and on therapy at cycle 2 day 1 and cycle 4 day 1. Peripheral blood was collected in 8 mL Vacutainer Cell Preparation Tubes, from which PBMCs were isolated by centrifugation and then cryopreserved. Purified CD4+ and CD8+ fractions were generated only in cases for which an additional PBMC sample was available. Magnetically labelled cells were removed on LS columns in a quadroMACS separator, and the flow-through was collected as the purified fraction.

In this chain, TRBV10-1 is recombined with TRBJ2-3, with TRBD2 matching 8 junction bases. The clonotype was recovered from a human donor with classical Hodgkin lymphoma. Sample: CD4+ T cells from blood, taken before the fourth cycle of nivolumab. The CDR3 reads as follows: CASSPSGSTDTQYF. The DNA sequence reads TGCGCCAGCAGCCCTAGCGGGAGCACAGATACGCAGTATTTT.